The 22 T cell receptor beta chains in this list originate from one sample, sequenced in a study of identical twins. TCRdb re-derived calls from the 5' RACE reads in MiXCR, one entry per CDR3 protein. The repertoire holds 500,000 to 550,000 distinct CDR3 sequences, with 20% to 25% as singletons. These sequences were also reported in another study, on yellow fever vaccine responses in identical twins.

Sequencing used CD4+ T cells sorted from blood. The receptor set was obtained from a young woman in good health.

This clonotype has a handful of counts. The chain joins TRBV12-3 or TRBV12-4 to TRBJ2-1, with D possibly TRBD2 on 5 matching bases. Trimming shortened V by 5 bases and J by 4 bases, and 15 bases separated the two germline ends. This CDR3 contains 15 residues. CDR3 region: CASSKFGGRYNEQFF. The CDR3 nucleotides read TGTGCCAGCAGTAAATTCGGCGGGCGATACAATGAGCAGTTCTTC.

This chain connects TRBV11-3 to TRBJ2-3; D possibly corresponds to TRBD2 (6 bases). The CDR3 covers 16 residues. Trimming took off 0 bases at V and 14 bases at J, with 24 bases between the two ends. In germline, CDR1 is SGHNT, CDR2 YENEEA. The CDR3 region has the DNA TGTGCCAGCAGCTTAGACTTGGGGACTCACCGTTCGATTCCGTATTTT. Encoded protein: CASSLDLGTHRSIPYF.

This clonotype was observed a few times. The chain combines TRBV6-1 with TRBJ1-6; D uncertain. CDR3 length: 14 amino acids. Trimming removed 6 bases from V and 11 bases from J, with 17 bases in between. CDR1 is MNHNS, CDR2 SASEGT, per germline. CDR3 sequence reads: CASSPSVFGAPLHF. The CDR3 DNA reads TGTGCCAGCAGCCCCTCGGTGTTTGGAGCACCCCTCCACTTT.

This clonotype was observed a handful of times. This chain uses TRBV29-1 with TRBJ2-5; maybe TRBD2 (6 bases). V was pared by 6 bases and J by 4 bases, with 15 bases between. CDR1 is SQVTM and CDR2 is ANQGSEA in the germline V gene. CDR3 length: 13 residues. This CDR3 is CSVRDSPGETQYF. The CDR3 DNA reads TGCAGCGTCCGGGACTCCCCCGGAGAGACCCAGTACTTC.

This clonotype turned up a few times. This chain links TRBV5-1 with TRBJ2-2; TRBD2 agrees at 7 bases. Germline values: CDR1 SGHRS, CDR2 YFSETQ. Trimming at V came to 1 base and at J to 4 bases, leaving 10 bases not matched to a gene. The CDR3 extends over 17 amino acids. CDR3 coding DNA: TGCGCCAGCAGCTTGTCAGTTTCTAGCGGAGCCACCGGGGAGCTGTTTTTT. Residues: CASSLSVSSGATGELFF.

This clonotype has just a few counts. CDR3 coding DNA: TGCAGCGTTGAAGATCGATCCTACGAGCAGTACTTC. It yields the protein CSVEDRSYEQYF. The J gene is TRBJ2-7, the V gene TRBV29-1, with D unclear. Germline CDR1 SQVTM, CDR2 ANQGSEA. This CDR3 contains 12 residues. The ends were cut back, 0 bases at V and 1 base at J, with 4 bases in the middle.

This chain links TRBV7-9 with TRBJ2-3; no clear D gene. The CDR3 is 15 amino acids. Trimming cost V 5 bases and J 0 bases, with 12 bases left between them. Germline V gene lookup returns CDR1 SEHNR and CDR2 FQNEAQ (reference sequence). CDR3 nucleotides: TGTGCCAGCAGCCCAGATCCGGCCAGCACAGATACGCAGTATTTT. It yields the protein CASSPDPASTDTQYF.

V gene TRBV6-1 combines with J gene TRBJ2-7, with D perhaps TRBD1 (5 bases). With 7 bases removed from V and 2 bases from J, the gap between germline ends came to 12 bases. The CDR3 is made up of 13 amino acids. Looked up from germline, CDR1 is MNHNS and CDR2 is SASEGT. CDR3 coding DNA: TGTGCCAGCACTCCTACAGGCACCTACGAGCAGTACTTC. This gives the protein CASTPTGTYEQYF.

This sequence joins TRBV29-1 and TRBJ2-5; possible D gene TRBD1, 6 bases. Germline V gene sequence: CDR1 SQVTM, CDR2 ANQGSEA. The CDR3 runs 15 residues. V shed 4 bases and J shed 1 base, with 16 bases lying between them. This CDR3 is CSVGLFRGSQETQYF. The CDR3 bases are TGCAGCGTTGGCCTTTTTAGGGGGAGCCAAGAGACCCAGTACTTC.

The rearrangement links TRBV3-1 to TRBJ2-1; D remains unclear. Trimming pared 5 bases from V and 5 bases from J, leaving 16 bases between. Germline CDR1 LGHDT, CDR2 YNNKEL (reference sequence). This CDR3 comprises 15 residues. The CDR3 loop is CASSAMMTINNEQFF. The DNA of the CDR3 is TGTGCCAGCAGCGCTATGATGACGATCAACAATGAGCAGTTCTTC.

The chain couples TRBV5-1 to TRBJ2-3, with D uncertain. The ends were cut back, 4 bases at V and 0 bases at J, with 9 bases in the middle. Germline CDR1 reads SGHRS; CDR2 reads YFSETQ. This CDR3 contains 14 residues. CDR3 loop: CASSRGSSTDTQYF. The CDR3 DNA sequence: TGCGCCAGCAGCCGCGGCTCTAGCACAGATACGCAGTATTTT.

This clonotype was counted a few times. The chain combines TRBV9 with TRBJ2-1; D is ambiguous. This CDR3 spans 14 amino acids. Per the germline V gene, CDR1 is SGDLS and CDR2 is YYNGEE. The germline V and J ends were trimmed by 0 bases and 5 bases, with 9 bases remaining between them. CDR3 DNA sequence: TGTGCCAGCAGCGTAGCCCCCGAACACAATGAGCAGTTCTTC. It codes for CASSVAPEHNEQFF.

This clonotype was seen only a few times. The J gene is TRBJ1-1, the V gene TRBV11-1; D is unclear. The CDR3 covers 18 residues. The germline V gene has CDR1 SGHAT and CDR2 FQDESV (reference sequence). V dropped 1 base and J dropped 1 base, with 19 bases sitting between them. CDR3 protein: CASSLEYGLLGGNTEAFF. The CDR3 bases are TGTGCCAGCAGCTTAGAGTATGGACTTCTGGGCGGGAACACTGAAGCTTTCTTT.

This clonotype was recorded at least ten times. The chain links TRBV29-1 to TRBJ1-1, with a tentative D call TRBD1 (5 bases). Deletions cut 4 bases from V and 6 bases from J, with 18 bases between. The CDR3 length is 14 residues. Per germline, CDR1 SQVTM and CDR2 ANQGSEA. The CDR3 loop is CSVVPEGLVPEAFF. The CDR3 nucleotides read TGCAGCGTTGTTCCAGAGGGGCTTGTCCCTGAAGCTTTCTTT.

This clonotype came up a few times. This chain uses TRBV5-6 with TRBJ2-1, with TRBD2 as a possible D gene (5 bases). V lost 3 bases to trimming and J lost 6 bases, with 16 bases between them. This CDR3 is 15 amino acids long. The germline gives CDR1 SGHDT, CDR2 YYEEEE. CDR3 amino acids: CASSSRTVGGNEQFF. The CDR3 nucleotides read TGTGCCAGCAGCTCTCGAACTGTAGGAGGCAATGAGCAGTTCTTC.

This clonotype was observed a few times. The chain is built from TRBV20-1 and TRBJ1-1; no reliable D call. The CDR3 is made up of 13 amino acids. Trimming took 5 bases from V and 5 from J, leaving 15 bases between them. CDR1 and CDR2 (germline): DFQATT, SNEGSKA (reference sequence). The CDR3 is CSALERVGTEAFF. CDR3 DNA sequence: TGCAGTGCTTTGGAACGTGTAGGGACTGAAGCTTTCTTT.

This clonotype was seen many times. The chain recombines TRBV12-3 or TRBV12-4 with TRBJ2-3; tentative D call: TRBD2 (6 bases). The CDR3 has 16 amino acids. With 7 bases removed from V and 1 base from J, the gap between germline ends came to 18 bases. DNA of the CDR3: TGTGCCAGCAATCCTCGGGCGGGAATGGGCACAGATACGCAGTATTTT. Encoded protein: CASNPRAGMGTDTQYF.

This clonotype was seen more than once but under ten times. This CDR3 reads CSARGGDRIRGGANVLTF. The CDR3 region has the DNA TGCAGTGCTCGAGGTGGGGACAGAATACGCGGTGGGGCCAACGTCCTGACTTTC. The chain recombines TRBV20-1 with TRBJ2-6; 7 nucleotides align to TRBD1. This CDR3 region has 18 residues. Germline V lookup: CDR1 DFQATT, CDR2 SNEGSKA (reference sequence). V lost 5 bases, J lost 3 bases, and 16 bases stayed unmatched.

The chain has TRBV12-3 or TRBV12-4 and TRBJ1-1; 7 positions agree with TRBD1. This CDR3 is built from 14 residues. V lost 3 bases and J lost 6; bases outside the gene matches: 7. Written as DNA, the CDR3 is TGTGCCAGCAGTTTGTACAGGGGAAAGTCTGAAGCTTTCTTT. Protein sequence: CASSLYRGKSEAFF.

The V and J genes are TRBV4-1 and TRBJ2-2; 8 nucleotides align to TRBD2. From germline, CDR1 is MGHRA and CDR2 YSYEKL. CDR3 size: 16 residues. After removal of 0 bases from V and 7 bases from J, the junction contained 7 bases not matched to a gene. This CDR3 is CASSQEGLVVVGELFF. For the CDR3, the DNA is TGCGCCAGCAGCCAAGAGGGACTAGTAGTTGTCGGGGAGCTGTTTTTT.

This clonotype appeared a few times. This rearrangement joins TRBV19 to TRBJ2-1; 8 bases fit TRBD2. Germline V gives CDR1 LNHDA, CDR2 SQIVND (reference sequence). The CDR3 is made up of 12 amino acids. The J segment lost 9 bases and the V segment lost 5 bases, leaving 3 bases of the junction unmatched. CDR3: CASSDSGVEQFF. For the CDR3, the DNA is TGTGCCAGTAGTGATAGCGGGGTTGAGCAGTTCTTC. The complete variable domain, with remaining parts taken from reference TRBV19 and TRBJ2-1, reads DGGITQSPKYLFRKEGQNVTLSCEQNLNHDAMYWYRQDPGQGLRLIYYSQIVNDFQKGDIAEGYSVSREKKESFPLTVTSAQKNPTAFYLCASSDSGVEQFFGPGTRLTVL.

This clonotype was found a few times. CDR3 protein: CASSRGRGANNEQFF. The CDR3 bases are TGTGCCAGCAGCCGCGGGAGAGGGGCAAACAATGAGCAGTTCTTC. J is TRBJ2-1 and V is TRBV14, with 7 nucleotides matching TRBD2. From germline, CDR1 is SGHDN and CDR2 FVKESK. The junction had 8 bases not matched to a gene; V was cut back by 4 bases and J by 5 bases. This CDR3 contains 15 residues.